A selection of T cell receptor beta chains follows, all from one sample in a study of T cells in Graves' hyperthyroidism and ophthalmopathy. TCRdb reprocessed the multiplex PCR reads with MiXCR, giving one entry per CDR3 protein. The table lists hundreds of thousands of distinct CDR3 sequences, 12% to 15% of them singletons. The sample was blood. The receptors derive from a woman in her thirties or forties with Graves' hyperthyroidism. Each CDR3 is given without its conserved first and last residue.

j_call v_call cdr3_aa
TRBJ2-2 TRBV28 ASIRAGGSNTGELF
TRBJ1-2 TRBV28 ASSSDTDYGYT
TRBJ2-7 TRBV12-3/TRBV12-4 ASSRSTGRSYEQY
TRBJ2-7 TRBV24-1 ATRPGTGGYSAYEQY
TRBJ1-1 TRBV5-6 ASSLDGGRNTEAF
TRBJ2-1 TRBV29-1 SVERNYNEQF
TRBJ2-3 TRBV28 ASSSRQGEGVTDTQY
TRBJ1-1 TRBV30 AWSVTAEAF
TRBJ2-7 TRBV27 ASSLGPNSYEQY
TRBJ1-5 TRBV27 ASSNTGTGIQPQH
TRBJ2-2 TRBV2 ASSVAGGPLNTGELF
TRBJ1-3 TRBV20-1 SATTANSGNTIY
TRBJ2-1 TRBV19 ASSSPLAAGARNEQF
TRBJ1-1 TRBV10-1 ASSRDTDTEAF
TRBJ2-3 TRBV20-1 SAHPGLAGFTDTQY
TRBJ1-3 TRBV19 ASRDRGAGNTIY
TRBJ2-1 TRBV12-3/TRBV12-4 ASSLRTAGGNEQF
TRBJ2-1 TRBV28 ASSSGLARGGQF
TRBJ2-2 TRBV7-8 ASSIGTYGTGELF
TRBJ1-1 TRBV5-5 ASSLQTGVTEAF
TRBJ1-5 TRBV20-1 SARGEESGAGQPQH
TRBJ1-1 TRBV27 ASSYGTGRGSRTEAF
TRBJ2-7 TRBV3-1 ASSQDRGLAGLNEQY
TRBJ1-3 TRBV5-4 ASSLLAGPVY
TRBJ2-3 TRBV4-2 ASSQEAVSSSTDTQY
TRBJ2-7 TRBV12-3/TRBV12-4 ASSVQGVTYEQY
TRBJ2-7 TRBV28 ASRTTGTGGDEQY
TRBJ1-2 TRBV5-8 ASSLTADYGYT
TRBJ1-5 TRBV20-1 SARGGTETQPQH
TRBJ1-1 TRBV3-1 ASSQDPGLNTEAF
TRBJ2-5 TRBV7-9 ASSLGGVDATQY
TRBJ1-5 TRBV7-2 ASSPGPAGPQH
TRBJ2-7 TRBV3-1 ASSQDTQWPYEQY
TRBJ1-5 TRBV6-1 ARRQGVGQPQH
TRBJ2-7 TRBV20-1 SASQGFSYEQY
TRBJ1-1 TRBV18 ASSPRSEAF
TRBJ2-5 TRBV24-1 ATSGKGAWETQY
TRBJ1-3 TRBV28 ASIQGTDFGNTIY
TRBJ1-6 TRBV12-3/TRBV12-4 ASSLGREISPLH
TRBJ2-7 TRBV28 ASSFSSLGSYEQY
TRBJ2-7 TRBV7-8 ASSFSRQGLGYEQY
TRBJ1-6 TRBV3-1 ASSRGQGPNSPLH
TRBJ2-5 TRBV20-1 SARLSGAQETQY
TRBJ2-1 TRBV29-1 SVDSGGRTYNEQF
TRBJ1-2 TRBV15 ATSRDDANYGYT
TRBJ2-1 TRBV10-1 ASSVLVDNEQF
TRBJ2-2 TRBV19 ASKGGGRLAGELF
TRBJ1-1 TRBV7-2 ASSLRFRGTEAF
TRBJ1-5 TRBV5-6 ASSLVTAGDQPQH
TRBJ2-1 TRBV20-1 AGYHNEQF
TRBJ2-2 TRBV6-4 ASSAEGNGELF
TRBJ2-1 TRBV4-2 ASSQDSASGNEQF
TRBJ1-4 TRBV2 ANSGRAREKLF
TRBJ2-2 TRBV6-1 ASRPGQGDTGELF
TRBJ2-1 TRBV29-1 SVEDLRQDNEQF
TRBJ2-7 TRBV3-1 ASSRGQGWYEQY
TRBJ2-3 TRBV6-1 ASKTAGNTDTQY
TRBJ1-1 TRBV27 ASHSGNTEAF
TRBJ1-6 TRBV5-1 ASSPIAGGQYNSPLH
TRBJ2-2 TRBV3-1 ASSQEGTGVGTGELF